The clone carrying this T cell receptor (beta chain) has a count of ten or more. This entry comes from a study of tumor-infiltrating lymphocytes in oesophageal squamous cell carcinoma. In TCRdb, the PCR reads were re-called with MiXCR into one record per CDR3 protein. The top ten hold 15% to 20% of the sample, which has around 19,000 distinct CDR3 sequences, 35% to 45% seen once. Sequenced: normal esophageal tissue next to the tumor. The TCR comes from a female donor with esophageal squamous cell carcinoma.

CDR3 sequence: CASIATSGRGGEQYF. The CDR3 DNA reads as TGTGCCAGCATTGCCACTAGCGGGAGGGGGGGGGAGCAGTACTTC. V and J are TRBV7-9 and TRBJ2-7, with 13 bases identical to TRBD2. The CDR3 contains 15 residues. The germline gives CDR1 SEHNR, CDR2 FQNEAQ (reference sequence). The V gene end was trimmed by 7 bases and the J gene end by 7 bases; junction bases not matched to a gene: 10. Using reference TRBV7-9 and TRBJ2-7 for the parts outside the CDR3, the full variable domain is DTGVSQNPRHKITKRGQNVTFRCDPISEHNRLYWYRQTLGQGPEFLTYFQNEAQLEKSRLLSDRFSAERPKGSFSTLEIQRTEQGDSAMYLCASIATSGRGGEQYFGPGTRLTVT.